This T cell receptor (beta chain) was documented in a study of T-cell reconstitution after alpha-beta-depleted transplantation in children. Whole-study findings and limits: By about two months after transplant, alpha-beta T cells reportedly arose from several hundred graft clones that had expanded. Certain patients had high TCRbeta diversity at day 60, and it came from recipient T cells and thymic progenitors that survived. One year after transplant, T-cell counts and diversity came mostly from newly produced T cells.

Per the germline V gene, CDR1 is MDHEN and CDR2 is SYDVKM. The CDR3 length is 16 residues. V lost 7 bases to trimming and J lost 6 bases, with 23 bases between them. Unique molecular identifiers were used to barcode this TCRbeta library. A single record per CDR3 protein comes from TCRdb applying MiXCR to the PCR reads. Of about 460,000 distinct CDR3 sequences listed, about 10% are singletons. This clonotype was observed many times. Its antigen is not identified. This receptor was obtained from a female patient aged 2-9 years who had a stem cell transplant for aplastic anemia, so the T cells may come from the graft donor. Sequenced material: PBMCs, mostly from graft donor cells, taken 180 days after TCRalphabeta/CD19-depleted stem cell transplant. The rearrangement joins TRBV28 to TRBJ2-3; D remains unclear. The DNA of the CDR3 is TGTGCCAGCACCTCAGCGCAGAGATATTTCACGGATACGCAGTATTTT. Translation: CASTSAQRYFTDTQYF.